A single sample gave rise to the 5 T cell receptor beta chains below, sequenced in a study of T cells after yellow fever vaccination. MiXCR was run by TCRdb on the 5' RACE reads, yielding one entry per CDR3 protein. The sample lists a few hundred thousand distinct CDR3 sequences; roughly 3.5% were seen once. Source: PBMCs, taken on the day of the yellow fever booster vaccination. The origin of the receptors is a man younger than 35 who received the YFV17D yellow fever vaccine.

This clonotype was seen at least ten times. The chain carries TRBV5-4 and TRBJ2-1; D is uncertain. Germline V gene sequence: CDR1 SGHNT, CDR2 YYREEE (reference sequence). The CDR3 length is 12 residues. V was shortened by 0 bases and J by 5 bases, with 3 bases between the two germline ends. This CDR3 is CASSLEDNEQFF. The DNA of the CDR3 is TGTGCCAGCAGCTTGGAGGACAATGAGCAGTTCTTC.

This clonotype was detected many times. J is TRBJ1-6 and V is TRBV27; tentatively, D is TRBD1 (5 bases). Trimming removed 8 bases from V and 9 bases from J, with 20 bases in between. The V gene's germline CDR1 is MNHEY and CDR2 SMNVEV (reference sequence). The CDR3 spans 15 residues. DNA of the CDR3: TGTGCCAGCGGGAGTAAGGGGCCTTATGGTTCACCCCTCCACTTT. It translates to CASGSKGPYGSPLHF.

This clonotype was found a few times. The chain joins TRBV27 to TRBJ2-7, with 7 bases identical to TRBD2. Germline assignment: CDR1 MNHEY and CDR2 SMNVEV (reference sequence). The CDR3 contains 14 residues. Trimming removed 3 bases from V and 2 bases from J; junction bases left unmatched: 4. CDR3 DNA sequence: TGTGCCAGCAGTTTGAGCGGGGCAGCCTACGAGCAGTACTTC. Translated, it gives CASSLSGAAYEQYF.

The rearrangement uses TRBV29-1 and TRBJ1-2; TRBD1 is a possible D gene (6 bases). The germline gives CDR1 SQVTM, CDR2 ANQGSEA. The CDR3 length is 12 residues. The V end was cut by 5 bases, the J end by 5 bases, with 12 bases between. The CDR3 nucleotides are TGCAGCGTTCTAGGGGGGAATTATGGCTACACCTTC. As protein: CSVLGGNYGYTF.

This clonotype was seen only a few times. The rearrangement joins TRBV6-5 to TRBJ2-7, with a weak D call TRBD1 (5 bases). Germline CDR1 reads MNHEY; CDR2 reads SVGAGI. The V and J ends lost 6 bases and 4 bases respectively, with 19 bases between them. The CDR3 runs 15 residues. The CDR3 protein is CASRPFGAMGYEQYF. DNA for the CDR3: TGTGCCAGCAGGCCGTTTGGGGCCATGGGTTACGAGCAGTACTTC.